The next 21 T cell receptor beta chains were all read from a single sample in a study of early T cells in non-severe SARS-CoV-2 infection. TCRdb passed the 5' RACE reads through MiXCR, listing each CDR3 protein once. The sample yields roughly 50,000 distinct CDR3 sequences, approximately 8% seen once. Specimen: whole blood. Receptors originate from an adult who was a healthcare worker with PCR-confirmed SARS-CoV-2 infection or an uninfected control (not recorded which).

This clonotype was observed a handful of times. CDR3 nucleotide sequence: TGTGCCAGCAGTTTCCAGGGGGCCTACGAGCAGTACTTC. As protein: CASSFQGAYEQYF. The J gene is TRBJ2-7, the V gene TRBV12-3 or TRBV12-4; TRBD1 matches 7 bases. There are 13 residues in the CDR3. With 3 bases clipped from V and 2 bases from J, the junction kept 1 base outside the gene matches.

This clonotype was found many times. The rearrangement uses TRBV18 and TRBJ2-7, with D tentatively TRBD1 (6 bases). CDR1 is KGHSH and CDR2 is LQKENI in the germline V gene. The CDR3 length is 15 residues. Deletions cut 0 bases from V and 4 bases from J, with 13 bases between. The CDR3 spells CASSPPGQGSYEQYF. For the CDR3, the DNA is TGTGCCAGCTCACCACCTGGCCAGGGGAGTTACGAGCAGTACTTC.

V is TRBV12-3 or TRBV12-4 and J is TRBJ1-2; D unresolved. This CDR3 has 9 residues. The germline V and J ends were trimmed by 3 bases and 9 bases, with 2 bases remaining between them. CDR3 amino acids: CASSFCYTF. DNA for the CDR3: TGTGCCAGCAGTTTCTGCTACACCTTC.

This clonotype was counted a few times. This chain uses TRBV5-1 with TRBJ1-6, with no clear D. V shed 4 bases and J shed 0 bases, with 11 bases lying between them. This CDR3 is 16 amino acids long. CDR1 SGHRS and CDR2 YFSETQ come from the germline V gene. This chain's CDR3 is CASSRISGSYNSPLHF. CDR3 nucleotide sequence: TGCGCCAGCAGCCGGATATCGGGCTCCTATAATTCACCCCTCCACTTT. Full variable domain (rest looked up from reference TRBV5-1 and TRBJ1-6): KAGVTQTPRYLIKTRGQQVTLSCSPISGHRSVSWYQQTPGQGLQFLFEYFSETQRNKGNFPGRFSGRQFSNSRSEMNVSTLELGDSALYLCASSRISGSYNSPLHFGNGTRLTVT.

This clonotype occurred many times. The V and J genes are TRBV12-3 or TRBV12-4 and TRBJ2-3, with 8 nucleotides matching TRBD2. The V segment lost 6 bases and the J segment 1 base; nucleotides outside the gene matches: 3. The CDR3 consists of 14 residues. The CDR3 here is CASSSAGGTDTQYF. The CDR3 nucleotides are TGTGCCAGCAGCTCAGCGGGAGGCACAGATACGCAGTATTTT.

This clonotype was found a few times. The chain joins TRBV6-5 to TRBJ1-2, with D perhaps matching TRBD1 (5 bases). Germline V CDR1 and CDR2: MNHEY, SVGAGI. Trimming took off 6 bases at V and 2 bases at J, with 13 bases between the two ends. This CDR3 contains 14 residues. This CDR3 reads CASSQGAGNYGYTF. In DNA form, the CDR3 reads TGTGCCAGCAGCCAAGGGGCCGGAAACTATGGCTACACCTTC.

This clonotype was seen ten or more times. The CDR3 DNA sequence: TGTGCCAGCAGTTTAGGAATGGGACCAGGAGAGACCCAGTACTTC. It translates to CASSLGMGPGETQYF. The genes are TRBV12-3 or TRBV12-4 and TRBJ2-5, with D perhaps assigned TRBD1 or TRBD2 (5 bases each). V lost 1 base to trimming and J lost 4 bases, with 13 bases between them. CDR3 length equals 15 residues.

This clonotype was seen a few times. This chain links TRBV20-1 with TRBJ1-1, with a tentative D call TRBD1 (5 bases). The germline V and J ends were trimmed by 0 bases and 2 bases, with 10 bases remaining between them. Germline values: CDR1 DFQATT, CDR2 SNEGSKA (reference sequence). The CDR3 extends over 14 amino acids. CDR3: CSAREGGRNTEAFF. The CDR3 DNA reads TGCAGTGCTAGAGAGGGGGGACGTAACACTGAAGCTTTCTTT.

The CDR3 sequence: CASRALAGGYNEQFF. The CDR3 DNA reads TGTGCCAGCAGAGCACTAGCGGGAGGTTACAATGAGCAGTTCTTC. The chain uses TRBV7-9 and TRBJ2-1; 12 bases line up with TRBD2. Germline values: CDR1 SEHNR, CDR2 FQNEAQ (reference sequence). The CDR3 covers 15 residues. Unmatched junction bases numbered 4, after V lost 6 bases and J lost 4 bases.

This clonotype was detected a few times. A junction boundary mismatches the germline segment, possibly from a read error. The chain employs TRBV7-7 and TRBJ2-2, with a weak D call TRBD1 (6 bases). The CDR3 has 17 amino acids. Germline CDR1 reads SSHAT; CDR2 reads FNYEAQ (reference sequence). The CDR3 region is CASSLTGTGAAAGELFF. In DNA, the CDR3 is TGTGCTAGCAGCTTAACAGGGACGGGCGCCGCTGCCGGGGAGCTGTTTTTT.

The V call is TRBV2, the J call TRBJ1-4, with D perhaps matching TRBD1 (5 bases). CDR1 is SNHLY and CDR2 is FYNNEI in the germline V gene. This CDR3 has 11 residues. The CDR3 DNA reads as TGTGCAAAGGGGCAGAATGAAAAACTGTTTTTT. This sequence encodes CAKGQNEKLFF.

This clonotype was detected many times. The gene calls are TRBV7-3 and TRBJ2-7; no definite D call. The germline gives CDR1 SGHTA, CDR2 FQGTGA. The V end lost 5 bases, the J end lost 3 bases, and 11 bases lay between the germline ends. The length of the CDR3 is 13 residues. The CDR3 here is CASSLDPYYEQYF. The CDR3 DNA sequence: TGTGCCAGCAGCCTCGACCCTTACTACGAGCAGTACTTC.

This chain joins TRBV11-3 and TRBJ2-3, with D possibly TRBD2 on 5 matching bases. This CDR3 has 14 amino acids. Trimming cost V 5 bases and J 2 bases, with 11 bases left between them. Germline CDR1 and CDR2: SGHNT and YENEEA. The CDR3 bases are TGTGCCAGCAGCCTAAGCGGAGACACAGATACGCAGTATTTT. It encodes CASSLSGDTDTQYF.

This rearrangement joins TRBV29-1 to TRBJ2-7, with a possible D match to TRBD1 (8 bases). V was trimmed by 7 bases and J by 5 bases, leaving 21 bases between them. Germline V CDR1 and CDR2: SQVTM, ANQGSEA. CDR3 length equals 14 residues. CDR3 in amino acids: CSAHGQGGRNEQYF. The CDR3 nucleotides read TGCAGCGCTCACGGACAGGGCGGGAGAAACGAGCAGTACTTC.

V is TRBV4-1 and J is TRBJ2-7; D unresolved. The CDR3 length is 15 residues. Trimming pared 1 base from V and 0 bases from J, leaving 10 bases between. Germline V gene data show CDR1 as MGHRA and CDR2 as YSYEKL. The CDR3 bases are TGCGCCAGCAGCCAAGGCCAGGCGAACTCCTACGAGCAGTACTTC. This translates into CASSQGQANSYEQYF.

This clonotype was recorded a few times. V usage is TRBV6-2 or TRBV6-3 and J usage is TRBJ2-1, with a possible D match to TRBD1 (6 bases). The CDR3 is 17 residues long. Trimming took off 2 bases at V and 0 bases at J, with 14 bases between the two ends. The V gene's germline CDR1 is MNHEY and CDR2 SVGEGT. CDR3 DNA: TGTGCCAGCAGTTACCCGAACAGGGAGCTCTCCTACAATGAGCAGTTCTTC. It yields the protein CASSYPNRELSYNEQFF.

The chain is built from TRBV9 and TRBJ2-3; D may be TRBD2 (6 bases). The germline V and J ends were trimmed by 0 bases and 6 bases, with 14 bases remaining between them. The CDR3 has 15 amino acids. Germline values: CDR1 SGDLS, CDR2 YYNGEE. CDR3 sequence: CASSVGLALPDTQYF. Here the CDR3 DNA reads TGTGCCAGCAGCGTAGGGCTAGCGCTCCCGGATACGCAGTATTTT.

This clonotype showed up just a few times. Here the CDR3 DNA reads TGCAGCGCCTTACCCACAGATACGCAGTATTTT. Its protein is CSALPTDTQYF. The chain links TRBV29-1 to TRBJ2-3, with D uncertain. CDR1 is SQVTM and CDR2 is ANQGSEA in the germline V gene. V was clipped by 7 bases and J by 2 bases, with 7 bases between them. The CDR3 spans 11 residues.

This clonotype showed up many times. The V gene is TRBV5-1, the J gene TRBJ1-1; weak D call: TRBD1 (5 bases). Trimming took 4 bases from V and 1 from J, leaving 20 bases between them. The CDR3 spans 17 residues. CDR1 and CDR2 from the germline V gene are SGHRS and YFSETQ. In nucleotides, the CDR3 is TGCGCCAGCAGCCGCCAAGTCGTCGGGGGGAGGAACACTGAAGCTTTCTTT. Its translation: CASSRQVVGGRNTEAFF.

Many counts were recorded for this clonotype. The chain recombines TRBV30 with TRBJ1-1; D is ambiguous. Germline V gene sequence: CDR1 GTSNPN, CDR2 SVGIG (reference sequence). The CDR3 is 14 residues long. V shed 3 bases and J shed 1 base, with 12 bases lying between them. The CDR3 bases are TGTGCCTGGAGAAGGGAGGTGCAGAACACTGAAGCTTTCTTT. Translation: CAWRREVQNTEAFF.

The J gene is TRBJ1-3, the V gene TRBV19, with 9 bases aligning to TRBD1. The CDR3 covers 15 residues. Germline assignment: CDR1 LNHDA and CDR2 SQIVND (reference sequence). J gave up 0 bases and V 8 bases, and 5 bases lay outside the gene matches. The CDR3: CASGRQGDSGNTIYF. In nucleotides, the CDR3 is TGTGCCAGTGGACGACAGGGGGACTCTGGAAACACCATATATTTT.